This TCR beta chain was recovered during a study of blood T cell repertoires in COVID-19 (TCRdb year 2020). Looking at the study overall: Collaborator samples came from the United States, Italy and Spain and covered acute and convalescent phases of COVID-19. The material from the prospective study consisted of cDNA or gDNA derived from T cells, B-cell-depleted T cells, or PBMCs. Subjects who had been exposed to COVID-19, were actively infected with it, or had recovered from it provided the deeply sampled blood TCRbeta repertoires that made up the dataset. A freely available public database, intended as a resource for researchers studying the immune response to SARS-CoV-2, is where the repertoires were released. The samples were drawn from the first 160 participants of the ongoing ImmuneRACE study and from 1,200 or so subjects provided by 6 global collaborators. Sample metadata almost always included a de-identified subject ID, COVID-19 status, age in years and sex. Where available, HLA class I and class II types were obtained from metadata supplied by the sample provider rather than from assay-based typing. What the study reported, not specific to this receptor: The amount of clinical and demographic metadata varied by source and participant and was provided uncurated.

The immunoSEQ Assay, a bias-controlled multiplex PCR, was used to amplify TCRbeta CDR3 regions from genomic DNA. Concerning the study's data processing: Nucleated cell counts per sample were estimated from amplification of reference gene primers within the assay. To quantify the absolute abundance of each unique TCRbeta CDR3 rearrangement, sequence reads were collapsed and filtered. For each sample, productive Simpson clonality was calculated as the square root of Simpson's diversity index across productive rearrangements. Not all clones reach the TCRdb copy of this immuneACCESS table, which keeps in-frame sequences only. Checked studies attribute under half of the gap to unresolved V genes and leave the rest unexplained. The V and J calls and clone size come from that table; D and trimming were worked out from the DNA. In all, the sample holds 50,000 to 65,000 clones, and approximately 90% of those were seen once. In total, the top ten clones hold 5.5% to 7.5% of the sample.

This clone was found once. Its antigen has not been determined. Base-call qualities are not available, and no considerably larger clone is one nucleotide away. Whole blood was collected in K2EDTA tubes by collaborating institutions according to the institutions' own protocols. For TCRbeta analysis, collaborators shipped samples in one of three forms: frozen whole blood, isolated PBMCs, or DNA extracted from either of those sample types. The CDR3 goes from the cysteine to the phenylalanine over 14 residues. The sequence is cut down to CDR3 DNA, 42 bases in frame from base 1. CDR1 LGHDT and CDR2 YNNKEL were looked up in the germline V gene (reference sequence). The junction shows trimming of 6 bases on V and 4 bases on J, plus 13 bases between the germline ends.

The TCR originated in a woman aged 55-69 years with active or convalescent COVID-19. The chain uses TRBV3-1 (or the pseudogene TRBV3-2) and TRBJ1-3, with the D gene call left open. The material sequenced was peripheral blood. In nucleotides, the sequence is TGTGCCAGCAGACATGAGTCGGGGGGAAACACCATATATTTT. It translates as CASRHESGGNTIYF.